These 23 T cell receptor beta chains share one sample of origin, sequenced in a study of control samples from healthy donors and cancer patients. Produced via immunoSEQ multiplex PCR; TCRdb's table is partial and in-frame only. This sample has 390,000 or so clones; around 90% occur once, and the top ten carry more than 6%. The sample comprised PBMCs. These TCRs come from a man aged 35 to 55 with head and neck cancer.

Regarding this clone: Other DNA sequences in this sample translate to the same CDR3. CDR3 DNA sequence: TGTGCCAGCAGTTTGAATAGCTACAATGAGCAGTTCTTC. Translating gives CASSLNSYNEQFF. The chain employs TRBV27 and TRBJ2-1; no firm D call. This CDR3 region has 13 residues. V gave up 3 bases and J gave up 3 bases, with 6 bases separating them. In germline, CDR1 is MNHEY, CDR2 SMNVEV (reference sequence).

This chain connects TRBV6-5 to TRBJ1-1, with TRBD1 matching over 10 bases. The CDR3 has 14 residues. The J segment lost 1 base and the V segment lost 6 bases, leaving 2 bases of the junction unmatched. From germline, CDR1 is MNHEY and CDR2 SVGAGI. The CDR3 loop reads CASRRDRGNTEAFF. For the CDR3, the DNA is TGTGCCAGCAGAAGGGACAGGGGGAACACTGAAGCTTTCTTT.

The genes are TRBV10-3 and TRBJ2-1, with 10 bases lining up with TRBD1. CDR1 is ENHRY, CDR2 SYGVKD, per germline. The CDR3 has 15 residues. J lost 5 bases, V lost 4 bases, and 5 bases had no gene match. The CDR3 sequence is CAISAGQGFNNEQFF. The DNA for the CDR3 is TGTGCCATCAGTGCGGGACAGGGGTTTAACAATGAGCAGTTCTTC.

This chain joins TRBV10-3 and TRBJ1-3, with D unresolved. This CDR3 region has 15 residues. Germline V lookup: CDR1 ENHRY, CDR2 SYGVKD. V was trimmed by 2 bases and J by 0 bases, leaving 8 bases between them. The CDR3 nucleotides read TGTGCCATCAGTGAGGTGGGCCCCTCTGGAAACACCATATATTTT. It is translated as CAISEVGPSGNTIYF.

This clone was seen a few times. The CDR3 coding sequence is TGCGCCAGCCGCTCGGGTCGCACTAATGAAAAACTGTTTTTT. Its protein product is CASRSGRTNEKLFF. The chain recombines TRBV5-1 with TRBJ1-4; D remains unclear. The germline V and J ends were trimmed by 7 bases and 2 bases, with 12 bases remaining between them. The CDR3 loop spans 14 amino acids. Germline values: CDR1 SGHRS, CDR2 YFSETQ.

The chain has TRBV6-5 and TRBJ2-3; no firm D call. Germline CDR1 reads MNHEY; CDR2 reads SVGAGI. There are 11 residues in the CDR3. V shed 2 bases and J shed 6 bases, with 3 bases lying between them. CDR3 loop: CASSYGDTQYF. CDR3 in DNA: TGTGCCAGCAGTTACGGGGATACGCAGTATTTT.

The sample holds one count of this clone. V gene TRBV19 combines with J gene TRBJ1-1; D is ambiguous. The CDR3 totals 14 residues. Trimming took off 5 bases at V and 5 bases at J, with 15 bases between the two ends. Looked up from germline, CDR1 is LNHDA and CDR2 is SQIVND (reference sequence). This CDR3 reads CASSPQRISTEAFF. The CDR3 DNA reads TGTGCCAGTAGTCCCCAGCGCATTTCTACTGAAGCTTTCTTT.

Turning to this clone: Other DNA sequences in the same sample also yield this CDR3. The chain joins TRBV7-9 to TRBJ2-2; unclear D gene. The CDR3 covers 13 residues. Germline assignment: CDR1 SEHNR and CDR2 FQNEAQ (reference sequence). The V gene lost 2 bases and the J gene lost 4 bases, with 5 bases spanning the gap. CDR3: CASSLSSTGELFF. In DNA form, the CDR3 reads TGTGCCAGCAGCTTATCTTCCACCGGGGAGCTGTTTTTT.

A remark on this clone: The sample holds other DNA sequences that translate to the same CDR3. The V call is TRBV3-1 (or the pseudogene TRBV3-2), the J call TRBJ1-6; 8 positions agree with TRBD1. Germline V CDR1 and CDR2: LGHDT, YNNKEL (reference sequence). The CDR3 loop spans 14 amino acids. V shed 1 base and J 7 bases; nucleotides not matched to a gene: 0. Written as DNA, the CDR3 is TGTGCCAGCAGCCAAGCAGGGGGCAATTCACCCCTCCACTTT. It encodes CASSQAGGNSPLHF.

The chain joins TRBV4-2 to TRBJ2-7, with 7 bases that match TRBD1. The CDR3 extends over 17 amino acids. Germline assignment: CDR1 LGHNA and CDR2 YNFKEQ. The V segment lost 1 base and the J segment 4 bases; nucleotides outside the gene matches: 13. CDR3 coding DNA: TGTGCCAGCAGCCAAGGGCCCTTTAAGACAGGGAAATACGAGCAGTACTTC. It yields the protein CASSQGPFKTGKYEQYF.

The chain combines TRBV11-2 with TRBJ2-7, with 9 bases fitting TRBD1. This CDR3 is built from 13 residues. V gave up 1 base and J gave up 6 bases; unmatched junction bases: 1. Germline CDR1 is SGHAT and CDR2 is FQNNGV. Here the CDR3 DNA reads TGTGCCAGCAGCTTAGGACAGGGGGTCGAGCAGTACTTC. Translating it yields CASSLGQGVEQYF.

The J gene is TRBJ1-3, the V gene TRBV11-3, with D uncertain. The CDR3 extends over 13 amino acids. Germline loops: CDR1 SGHNT, CDR2 YENEEA. Deletions cut 5 bases from V and 4 bases from J, with 9 bases between. CDR3 residues: CASSREEGNTIYF. The CDR3 DNA is TGTGCCAGCAGCCGCGAAGAAGGAAACACCATATATTTT.

CDR3 DNA sequence: TGTGCCAGCAGTTGGGGACTAGCGGGAGTTACTGAGCAGTTCTTC. Its translation: CASSWGLAGVTEQFF. The chain employs TRBV6-2 or TRBV6-3 and TRBJ2-1, with 14 bases lining up with TRBD2. The CDR3 is 15 amino acids. V was clipped by 4 bases and J by 9 bases; unmatched bases: 5. The germline V gene has CDR1 MNHEY and CDR2 SVGEGT.

This chain connects TRBV7-8 to TRBJ2-3, with a tentative D call TRBD2 (5 bases). This CDR3 region has 13 residues. V lost 6 bases and J lost 6, with 13 bases in between. Germline values: CDR1 SGHVS, CDR2 FQNEAQ. CDR3 nucleotides: TGTGCCAGCAGTTCTAGCAACACGGATACGCAGTATTTT. It translates to CASSSSNTDTQYF.

This clone has a single count. The chain is built from TRBV27 and TRBJ1-5; TRBD1 is a possible D gene (6 bases). V dropped 5 bases and J dropped 5 bases, with 13 bases sitting between them. Germline CDR1 reads MNHEY; CDR2 reads SMNVEV (reference sequence). The CDR3 is 14 amino acids. The DNA of the CDR3 is TGTGCCAGCAGTCAGCGCCAGGGGTATCAGCCCCAGCATTTT. It specifies CASSQRQGYQPQHF.

The V call is TRBV19, the J call TRBJ2-5; D perhaps matches TRBD1 (5 bases). Germline V gene lookup returns CDR1 LNHDA and CDR2 SQIVND (reference sequence). The germline V and J ends were trimmed by 6 bases and 2 bases, with 10 bases remaining between them. The CDR3 totals 13 residues. CDR3 sequence: CASSQGSQETQYF. CDR3 coding DNA: TGTGCCAGTAGCCAGGGATCGCAAGAGACCCAGTACTTC.

V and J are TRBV19 and TRBJ2-1; a possible D gene is TRBD1 (5 bases). This CDR3 has 15 amino acids. The V gene lost 3 bases and the J gene lost 9 bases, with 18 bases spanning the gap. Germline loops: CDR1 LNHDA, CDR2 SQIVND (reference sequence). CDR3 bases: TGTGCCAGTAGTATCGCTTCAGGGCGTTTAAGTGAGCAGTTCTTC. Its translation: CASSIASGRLSEQFF.

This clone has just a few counts. CDR3 in amino acids: CASSLGLVLAGVEQYF. DNA of the CDR3: TGTGCCAGCAGCTTAGGACTGGTGCTAGCGGGGGTCGAGCAGTACTTC. The V and J genes are TRBV11-2 and TRBJ2-7, with TRBD2 matching over 10 bases. The trim removed 1 base at V and 6 bases at J, leaving 9 bases unmatched. Germline values: CDR1 SGHAT, CDR2 FQNNGV. This CDR3 is built from 16 residues.

This rearrangement joins TRBV7-9 to TRBJ2-7; D possibly corresponds to TRBD2 (5 bases). Between the trimmed V and J ends, which lost 3 bases and 6 bases, there was a span of 24 bases. The CDR3 runs 17 residues. Germline lookup yields CDR1 SEHNR and CDR2 FQNEAQ (reference sequence). The CDR3 loop is CASSFRNRLAASPEQYF. For the CDR3, the DNA is TGTGCCAGCAGCTTCCGAAATCGGCTAGCCGCCTCCCCCGAGCAGTACTTC. Based on the CDR3 plus reference TRBV7-9 and TRBJ2-7, the full variable domain is DTGVSQNPRHKITKRGQNVTFRCDPISEHNRLYWYRQTLGQGPEFLTYFQNEAQLEKSRLLSDRFSAERPKGSFSTLEIQRTEQGDSAMYLCASSFRNRLAASPEQYFGPGTRLTVT.

The rearrangement joins TRBV5-1 to TRBJ2-1; D is perhaps TRBD2 (6 bases). V was cut by 0 bases and J by 0 bases, with 7 bases left in between. Germline loops: CDR1 SGHRS, CDR2 YFSETQ. The CDR3 contains 15 residues. Written as DNA, the CDR3 is TGCGCCAGCAGCTTGGCGACTAGCTCCTACAATGAGCAGTTCTTC. Residues: CASSLATSSYNEQFF.

V gene TRBV9 combines with J gene TRBJ2-1, with D unresolved. This CDR3 is 15 amino acids long. The germline V gene has CDR1 SGDLS and CDR2 YYNGEE. The V end lost 0 bases, the J end lost 4 bases, and 11 bases lay between the germline ends. This chain's CDR3 is CASSVEISPYNEQFF. The CDR3 region has the DNA TGTGCCAGCAGCGTAGAAATCAGCCCTTACAATGAGCAGTTCTTC.

The rearrangement joins TRBV7-2 to TRBJ2-3; D is possibly TRBD1 or TRBD2 (5 bases each). Germline V gene sequence: CDR1 SGHTA, CDR2 FQGNSA. V was trimmed by 1 base and J by 1 base, leaving 18 bases between them. The length of the CDR3 is 18 residues. CDR3 protein: CASSLDVEGNLGTDTQYF. The CDR3 DNA follows: TGTGCCAGCAGCTTAGATGTAGAGGGGAACCTTGGCACAGATACGCAGTATTTT.

V usage is TRBV30 and J usage is TRBJ2-6, with a possible D match to TRBD2 (5 bases). The CDR3 has 13 residues. CDR1 and CDR2 (germline): GTSNPN, SVGIG (reference sequence). Trimming took off 3 bases at V and 4 bases at J, with 7 bases between the two ends. In DNA, the CDR3 is TGTGCCTGGAGGGTAGCGGGGGCCAACGTCCTGACTTTC. Amino acids: CAWRVAGANVLTF.